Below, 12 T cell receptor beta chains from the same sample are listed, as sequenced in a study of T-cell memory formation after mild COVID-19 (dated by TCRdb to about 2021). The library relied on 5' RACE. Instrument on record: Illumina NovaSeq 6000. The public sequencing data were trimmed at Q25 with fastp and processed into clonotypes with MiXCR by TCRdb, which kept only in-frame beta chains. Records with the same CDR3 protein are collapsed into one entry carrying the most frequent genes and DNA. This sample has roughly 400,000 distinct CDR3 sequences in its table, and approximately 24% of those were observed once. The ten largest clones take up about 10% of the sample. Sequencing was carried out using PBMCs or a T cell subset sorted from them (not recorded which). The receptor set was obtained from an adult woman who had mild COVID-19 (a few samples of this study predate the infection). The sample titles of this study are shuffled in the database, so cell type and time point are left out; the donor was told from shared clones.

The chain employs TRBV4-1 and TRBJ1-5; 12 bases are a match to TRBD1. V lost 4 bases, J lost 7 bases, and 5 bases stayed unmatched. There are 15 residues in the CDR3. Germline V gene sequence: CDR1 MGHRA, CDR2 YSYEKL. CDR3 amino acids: CASSRGTGGAQPQHF. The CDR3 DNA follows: TGCGCCAGCAGCCGAGGGACAGGGGGCGCCCAGCCCCAGCATTTT.

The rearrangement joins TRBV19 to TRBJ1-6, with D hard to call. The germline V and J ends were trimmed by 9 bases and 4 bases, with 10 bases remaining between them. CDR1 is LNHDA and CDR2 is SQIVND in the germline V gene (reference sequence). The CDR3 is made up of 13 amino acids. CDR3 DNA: TGTGCCAGCAGGACGGGATATAATTCACCCCTCCACTTT. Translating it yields CASRTGYNSPLHF.

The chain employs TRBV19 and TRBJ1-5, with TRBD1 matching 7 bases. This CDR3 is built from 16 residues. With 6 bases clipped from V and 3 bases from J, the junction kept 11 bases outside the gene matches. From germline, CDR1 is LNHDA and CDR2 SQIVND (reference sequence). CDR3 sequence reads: CASRWKGQLYNQPQHF. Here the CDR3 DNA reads TGTGCCAGTAGATGGAAGGGACAGCTCTACAATCAGCCCCAGCATTTT.

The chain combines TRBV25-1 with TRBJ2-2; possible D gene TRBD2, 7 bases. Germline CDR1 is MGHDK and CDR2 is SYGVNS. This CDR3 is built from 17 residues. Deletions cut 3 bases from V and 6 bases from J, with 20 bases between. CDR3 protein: CASSETIRGATAGELFF. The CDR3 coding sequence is TGTGCCAGCAGTGAGACTATCCGGGGGGCCACGGCCGGGGAGCTGTTTTTT.

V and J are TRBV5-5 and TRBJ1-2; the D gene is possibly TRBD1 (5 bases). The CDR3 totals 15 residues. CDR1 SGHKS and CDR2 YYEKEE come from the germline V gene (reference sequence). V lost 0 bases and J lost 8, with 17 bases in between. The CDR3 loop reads CASSLGGTVLSGYTF. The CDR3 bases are TGTGCCAGCAGCTTGGGTGGGACCGTGTTATCGGGCTACACCTTC.

CDR3 coding DNA: TGCGCCAGCAGGGGGGTCCTAGAGCAGTTCTTC. Its translation is CASRGVLEQFF. The chain links TRBV5-1 to TRBJ2-1; D assignment may be TRBD1 or TRBD2 (5 bases each). Trimming left V 5 bases short and J 10 bases short, with 10 bases between. The CDR3 covers 11 residues. The germline V gene has CDR1 SGHRS and CDR2 YFSETQ.

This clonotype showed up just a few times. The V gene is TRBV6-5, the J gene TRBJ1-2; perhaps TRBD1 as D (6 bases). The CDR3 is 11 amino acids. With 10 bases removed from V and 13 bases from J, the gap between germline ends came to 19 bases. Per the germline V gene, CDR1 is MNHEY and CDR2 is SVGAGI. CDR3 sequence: CAIEKGGRATF. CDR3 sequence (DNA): TGTGCCATTGAGAAGGGGGGGCGCGCCACCTTC.

The CDR3 DNA sequence: TGTGCCATCAGGGGTGTGACAGGGTTCAGCACTGAAGCTTTCTTT. This translates into CAIRGVTGFSTEAFF. This chain uses TRBV10-3 with TRBJ1-1; TRBD1 matches 7 bases. The ends lost 6 bases at V and 4 bases at J; junction bases unmatched: 11. Germline V lookup: CDR1 ENHRY, CDR2 SYGVKD. The CDR3 sequence is 15 residues long.

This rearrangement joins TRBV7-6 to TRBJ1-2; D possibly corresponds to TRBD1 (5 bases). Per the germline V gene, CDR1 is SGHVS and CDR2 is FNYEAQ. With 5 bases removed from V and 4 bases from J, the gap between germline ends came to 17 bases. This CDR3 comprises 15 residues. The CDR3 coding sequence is TGTGCCAGCAGCACGGGTGGGGGAAACGGCTATGGCTACACCTTC. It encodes CASSTGGGNGYGYTF.

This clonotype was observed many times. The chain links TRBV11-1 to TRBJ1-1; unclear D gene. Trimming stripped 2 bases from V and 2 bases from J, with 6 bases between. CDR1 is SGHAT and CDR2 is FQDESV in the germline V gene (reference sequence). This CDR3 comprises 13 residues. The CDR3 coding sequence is TGTGCCAGCAGCTTAATACTAAACACTGAAGCTTTCTTT. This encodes CASSLILNTEAFF. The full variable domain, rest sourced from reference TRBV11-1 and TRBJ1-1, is EAEVAQSPRYKITEKSQAVAFWCDPISGHATLYWYRQILGQGPELLVQFQDESVVDDSQLPKDRFSAERLKGVDSTLKIQPAELGDSAMYLCASSLILNTEAFFGQGTRLTVV.

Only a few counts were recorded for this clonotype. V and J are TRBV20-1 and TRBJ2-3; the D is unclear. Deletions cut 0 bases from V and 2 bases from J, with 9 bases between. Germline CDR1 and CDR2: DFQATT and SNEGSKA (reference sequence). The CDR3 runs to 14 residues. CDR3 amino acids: CSARDLRITDTQYF. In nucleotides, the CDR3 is TGCAGTGCTAGAGATTTGCGGATCACAGATACGCAGTATTTT.

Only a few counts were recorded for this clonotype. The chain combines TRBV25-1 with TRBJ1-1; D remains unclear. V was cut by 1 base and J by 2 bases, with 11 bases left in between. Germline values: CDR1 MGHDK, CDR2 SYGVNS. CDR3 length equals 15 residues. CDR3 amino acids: CASSEFHLTNTEAFF. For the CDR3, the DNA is TGTGCCAGCAGTGAATTTCACCTCACCAACACTGAAGCTTTCTTT. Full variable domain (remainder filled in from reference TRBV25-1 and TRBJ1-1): EADIYQTPRYLVIGTGKKITLECSQTMGHDKMYWYQQDPGMELHLIHYSYGVNSTEKGDLSSESTVSRIRTEHFPLTLESARPSHTSQYLCASSEFHLTNTEAFFGQGTRLTVV.